These 21 T cell receptor beta chains came from one sample sequenced in a study of shared clonotypes between healthy human individuals. Repertoires were generated with immunoSEQ multiplex PCR, while TCRdb's copy carries only in-frame clones and drops some. The sample has roughly 660,000 clones, roughly 87% seen once. Sequenced sample: memory CD8+ T cells from PBMCs. Sample subset: CD45RO+ cells pooled with CCR7-negative TemRA cells. These receptors were collected from a man between 18 and 35 years old in good health. Some clones in this sample may be carry-over from other donors' samples.

The V and J genes are TRBV7-2 and TRBJ1-1; no clear D. The germline CDR1 and CDR2 sequences are SGHTA and FQGNSA. CDR3 length: 14 amino acids. The V and J ends lost 1 base and 6 bases respectively, with 12 bases between them. In DNA, the CDR3 is TGTGCCAGCAGCTTAGAAAGGATCCAGGCTGAAGCTTTCTTT. This translates into CASSLERIQAEAFF.

This clone was recorded only once. This chain joins TRBV27 and TRBJ2-7; no definite D call. CDR1 MNHEY and CDR2 SMNVEV come from the germline V gene (reference sequence). The CDR3 spans 13 residues. V lost 2 bases and J lost 2, with 7 bases in between. CDR3 in amino acids: CASSLRMTYEQYF. The DNA of the CDR3 is TGTGCCAGCAGTTTAAGAATGACCTACGAGCAGTACTTC.

The chain employs TRBV21-1 and TRBJ2-3; the listed D gene, TRBD2, was not tested against the DNA. TRBV21-1 is designated a pseudogene. This CDR3 spans 17 amino acids. CDR3 protein: CASSKVDRGGGTDTQYF. The DNA for the CDR3 is TGTGCCAGCAGCAAAGTGGATCGGGGTGGGGGGACAGATACGCAGTATTTT.

The rearrangement uses TRBV7-2 and TRBJ2-5, with D uncertain. CDR1 is SGHTA and CDR2 is FQGNSA in the germline V gene. This CDR3 comprises 12 residues. V lost 5 bases and J lost 9, with 13 bases in between. Written as DNA, the CDR3 is TGTGCCAGCAGCCTCGTCTTTTGGCCCCAGTACTTC. It codes for CASSLVFWPQYF.

This clone showed up just once. This chain connects TRBV18 to TRBJ2-7; D not resolved. The CDR3 length is 13 residues. In germline, CDR1 is KGHSH, CDR2 LQKENI. V gave up 6 bases and J gave up 2 bases, with 11 bases separating them. The CDR3 sequence: CASSPSAAYEQYF. The CDR3 bases are TGTGCCAGCTCTCCAAGCGCAGCCTACGAGCAGTACTTC.

With regard to this clone: Other DNA sequences from this sample encode an identical CDR3 as well. The genes are TRBV27 and TRBJ2-1, with D maybe TRBD2 (5 bases). Trimming removed 0 bases from V and 2 bases from J, with 8 bases in between. CDR3 size: 15 residues. Germline V gene sequence: CDR1 MNHEY, CDR2 SMNVEV (reference sequence). The CDR3 DNA reads as TGTGCCAGCAGTTTATCAGGGAGTCCCTACAATGAGCAGTTCTTC. Encoded protein: CASSLSGSPYNEQFF.

This chain uses TRBV7-2 with TRBJ2-7; a possible D gene is TRBD2 (6 bases). Trimming pared 5 bases from V and 3 bases from J, leaving 17 bases between. Germline V CDR1 and CDR2: SGHTA, FQGNSA. This CDR3 has 15 amino acids. CDR3 bases: TGTGCCAGCAGCCCCCGACTAGTAGAGGGCTACGAGCAGTACTTC. Translating it yields CASSPRLVEGYEQYF.

In its sample, this clone was seen once. This rearrangement joins TRBV27 to TRBJ2-3, with a weak D call TRBD2 (6 bases). This CDR3 has 18 residues. CDR1 is MNHEY and CDR2 is SMNVEV in the germline V gene (reference sequence). V lost 6 bases and J 1 base, leaving 23 bases between the germline ends. CDR3 amino acids: CASSPNHAGLPRTDTQYF. Here the CDR3 DNA reads TGTGCCAGCAGCCCAAATCACGCGGGACTCCCTCGCACAGATACGCAGTATTTT.

The chain carries TRBV2 and TRBJ2-7; D is ambiguous. The CDR3 covers 12 residues. Germline V gene data show CDR1 as SNHLY and CDR2 as FYNNEI. The V and J ends lost 3 bases and 0 bases respectively, with 3 bases between them. This CDR3 is CASSDASYEQYF. The CDR3 DNA reads as TGTGCCAGCAGTGATGCCTCCTACGAGCAGTACTTC.

This chain connects TRBV5-8 to TRBJ1-4; no firm D call. V lost 0 bases and J lost 0, with 6 bases in between. This CDR3 region has 15 residues. Per the germline V gene, CDR1 is SGHTS and CDR2 is YDEGEE. The CDR3 reads CASSLGAATNEKLFF. CDR3 nucleotides: TGTGCCAGCAGCTTGGGGGCTGCAACTAATGAAAAACTGTTTTTT.

The chain is built from TRBV29-1 and TRBJ2-1, with 7 bases that match TRBD2. Unmatched junction bases numbered 3, after V lost 7 bases and J lost 3 bases. Germline V lookup: CDR1 SQVTM, CDR2 ANQGSEA. The CDR3 has 12 residues. The CDR3 region has the DNA TGCAGCGCCGAGCGGGACTACAATGAGCAGTTCTTC. Residues: CSAERDYNEQFF.

The chain carries TRBV7-9 and TRBJ2-1; 7 bases map to TRBD2. CDR1 is SEHNR and CDR2 is FQNEAQ in the germline V gene (reference sequence). The CDR3 length is 13 residues. Trimming took 1 base from V and 9 from J; bases not matched to a gene: 3. This CDR3 is CASSLGRGIEQFF. The CDR3 DNA sequence: TGTGCCAGCAGCTTAGGGCGGGGGATTGAGCAGTTCTTC. The full variable domain, with the rest looked up from reference TRBV7-9 and TRBJ2-1, is DTGVSQNPRHKITKRGQNVTFRCDPISEHNRLYWYRQTLGQGPEFLTYFQNEAQLEKSRLLSDRFSAERPKGSFSTLEIQRTEQGDSAMYLCASSLGRGIEQFFGPGTRLTVL.

This clone has a single count. The chain combines TRBV7-2 with TRBJ2-7, with TRBD2 matching over 11 bases. This CDR3 contains 14 residues. Germline-derived CDR1 and CDR2 are SGHTA and FQGNSA. The V segment lost 5 bases and the J segment 3 bases; nucleotides outside the gene matches: 3. The chain's CDR3 is CASSHGLAGYEQYF. The CDR3 DNA sequence: TGTGCCAGCAGCCATGGACTAGCGGGCTACGAGCAGTACTTC. Supplemented by reference TRBV7-2 and TRBJ2-7, the full variable domain reads GAGVSQSPSNKVTEKGKDVELRCDPISGHTALYWYRQSLGQGLEFLIYFQGNSAPDKSGLPSDRFSAERTGGSVSTLTIQRTQQEDSAVYLCASSHGLAGYEQYFGPGTRLTVT.

As DNA, the CDR3 is TGTGCCAGCAGCTTTACAACCAATGAGCAGTTCTTC. It encodes CASSFTTNEQFF. The rearrangement uses TRBV7-8 and TRBJ2-1, with D unclear. Trimming removed 3 bases from V and 6 bases from J, with 6 bases in between. Germline CDR1 and CDR2: SGHVS and FQNEAQ. The CDR3 runs 12 residues. Supplemented by reference TRBV7-8 and TRBJ2-1, the full variable domain reads GAGVSQSPRYKVAKRGQDVALRCDPISGHVSLFWYQQALGQGPEFLTYFQNEAQLDKSGLPSDRFFAERPEGSVSTLKIQRTQQEDSAVYLCASSFTTNEQFFGPGTRLTVL.

The chain recombines TRBV6-5 with TRBJ2-7; D tentatively reads TRBD1 or TRBD2 (5 bases each). Germline V gene data show CDR1 as MNHEY and CDR2 as SVGAGI. CDR3 length: 15 amino acids. Trimming took 8 bases from V and 4 from J, leaving 21 bases between them. CDR3 sequence reads: CASSTPGLVGYEQYF. In DNA, the CDR3 is TGTGCCAGCTCCACCCCGGGGCTAGTTGGATACGAGCAGTACTTC.

A single count supports this clone. The chain carries TRBV29-1 and TRBJ2-7, with D possibly being TRBD1 (5 bases). The V gene's germline CDR1 is SQVTM and CDR2 ANQGSEA. Trimming took 6 bases from V and 2 from J, leaving 11 bases between them. The CDR3 is 12 residues long. This chain's CDR3 is CSVTGAPYEQYF. CDR3 sequence (DNA): TGCAGCGTCACAGGTGCTCCCTACGAGCAGTACTTC.

This rearrangement joins TRBV7-8 to TRBJ2-1, with TRBD2 identical over 9 bases. Germline V gene sequence: CDR1 SGHVS, CDR2 FQNEAQ. V shed 3 bases and J 4 bases; nucleotides not matched to a gene: 10. The CDR3 has 17 amino acids. This chain's CDR3 is CASSLGLSGSRYNEQFF. The CDR3 DNA sequence: TGTGCCAGCAGCTTGGGACTTAGCGGGAGTCGGTACAATGAGCAGTTCTTC.

The chain couples TRBV6-7 to TRBJ2-7; D unresolved. TRBV6-7 belongs to the ORF category, with a function that is uncertain. The V end lost 7 bases, the J end lost 7 bases, and 5 bases lay between the germline ends. This CDR3 region has 9 residues. The CDR3 region is CASISEQYF. CDR3 in DNA: TGTGCCAGCATTAGTGAGCAGTACTTC.

This clone was observed a handful of times. The gene calls are TRBV30 and TRBJ1-4; D gene unclear. V shed 2 bases and J shed 0 bases, with 7 bases lying between them. The CDR3 is made up of 14 amino acids. The V gene's germline CDR1 is GTSNPN and CDR2 SVGIG (reference sequence). The CDR3: CAWSWSATNEKLFF. The CDR3 bases are TGTGCCTGGAGTTGGAGCGCAACTAATGAAAAACTGTTTTTT.

The chain combines TRBV28 with TRBJ2-1; D is unclear. The CDR3 loop spans 13 amino acids. CDR1 is MDHEN and CDR2 is SYDVKM in the germline V gene. Trimming stripped 2 bases from V and 4 bases from J, with 6 bases between. This chain's CDR3 is CASSLQTYNEQFF. CDR3 sequence (DNA): TGTGCCAGCAGTTTACAAACGTACAATGAGCAGTTCTTC. Using reference TRBV28 and TRBJ2-1 for the parts outside the CDR3, the full variable domain is DVKVTQSSRYLVKRTGEKVFLECVQDMDHENMFWYRQDPGLGLRLIYFSYDVKMKEKGDIPEGYSVSREKKERFSLILESASTNQTSMYLCASSLQTYNEQFFGPGTRLTVL.

Written as DNA, the CDR3 is TGTGCCAGCAGTGAGTGGGGGGATCATCAGCCCCAGCATTTT. As protein: CASSEWGDHQPQHF. The chain combines TRBV2 with TRBJ1-5, with D possibly being TRBD1 (5 bases). V was cut by 3 bases and J by 5 bases, with 11 bases left in between. The CDR3 contains 14 residues. Germline V gene lookup returns CDR1 SNHLY and CDR2 FYNNEI. Drawing the rest from reference TRBV2 and TRBJ1-5, the complete variable domain is EPEVTQTPSHQVTQMGQEVILRCVPISNHLYFYWYRQILGQKVEFLVSFYNNEISEKSEIFDDQFSVERPDGSNFTLKIRSTKLEDSAMYFCASSEWGDHQPQHFGDGTRLSIL.